The following is a TCR beta chain sequence with its context. These data belong to a study of cytomegalovirus exposure and HLA in healthy donors. TCRdb keeps only in-frame clones here, not all; method: immunoSEQ multiplex PCR. The top ten clones hold 2.5% to 3.5% of a sample with some 160,000 clones, more than 75% of them seen once. The CDR3 extends over 13 amino acids. CDR1 is SQVTM, CDR2 ANQGSEA, per germline. V lost 5 bases and J lost 5; bases outside the gene matches: 7. Material for sequencing was PBMCs. The rearrangement joins TRBV29-1 to TRBJ1-1; 8 nucleotides align to TRBD1. This sequence originates from a man between 18 and 29 years old in good health and CMV-seronegative. The CDR3 sequence: CSVRGQGETEAFF. For the CDR3, the DNA is TGCAGCGTTCGTGGACAGGGAGAGACTGAAGCTTTCTTT.